This TCR beta chain was recorded in a study of STAT3 mutations in large granular lymphocyte leukemia. Findings of the study overall: Every T-LGLL patient had at least one immunodominant TCRbeta clonotype. Clonal expansion was inferred from samples taken at other timepoints.

This clone was seen a single time. As yet, its antigen is unknown. Here immunoSEQ multiplex PCR was the method, and the copy in TCRdb shows in-frame clones only, minus some. The sample has around 9,000 clones, around 90% seen once. The receptor was derived from a man older than 75 with T-cell large granular lymphocyte leukemia. Some clones in this sample may be carry-over from other donors' samples. The sample consisted of peripheral blood mononuclear cells.

CDR3 coding DNA: TGTGCCAGCTCACCACGGGATGGCGGGGAGCTGTTTTTT. It is translated as CASSPRDGGELFF. The rearrangement joins TRBV18 to TRBJ2-2, with no clear D. This CDR3 has 13 residues. Germline-derived CDR1 and CDR2 are KGHSH and LQKENI. Trimming stripped 1 base from V and 7 bases from J, with 7 bases between.